This TCR beta chain was recovered during a study of blood T cells in healthy people across ages. Study results and limitations: Versus aged donors, long-lived donors had higher diversity and more naive CD4+ cells.

This clonotype has just a few counts. The antigen is undetermined. A second PCR of 7 to 11 cycles used a sample-barcoded 5' primer and a J-beta primer mix. TCRdb redid the calling of the 5' RACE reads with MiXCR, one entry per CDR3 protein. The profile shows roughly 640,000 distinct CDR3 sequences, approximately 30% of them singletons. The sample providers were healthy Caucasian people from Russia, aged about 6 to 95. Trimming shortened V by 8 bases and J by 3 bases, and 13 bases separated the two germline ends. CDR3 length: 13 residues. Germline loops: CDR1 SNHLY, CDR2 FYNNEI. The TCR sequence derives from a woman over 75 in good health. Input material: blood. This chain uses TRBV2 with TRBJ1-1, with D perhaps TRBD1 (6 bases). Here the CDR3 DNA reads TGTGCCAGCGGGGCCAGGGGAGACACTGAAGCTTTCTTT. This translates into CASGARGDTEAFF.